These T cell receptor beta chains were read from a single sample in a study of shared clonotypes between healthy human individuals. Some clones are missing from TCRdb's copy, which holds only in-frame ones; the method was immunoSEQ multiplex PCR. Here the sample spans more than 600,000 clones, about 92% being singletons. The sample was naive CD8+ T cells sorted from blood. The source is a man aged 25-40 years in good health. The CDR3 runs from the conserved cysteine through the conserved F or W. D genes are given only for firm matches. For some rows the clone size is stated as once, few or many, or as a class when expanded; others skip it.

clone size: .
V gene: TRBV9
D gene: .
J gene: TRBJ2-3
CDR3 DNA: TGTGCCAGCAGCGTAGGAGGTGGTACTAGCACAGATACGCAGTATTTT
CDR3 protein: CASSVGGGTSTDTQYF

clone size: .
V gene: TRBV5-4
D gene: TRBD1
J gene: TRBJ2-7
CDR3 DNA: TGTGCCAGCAGCTTTCAGGGGGCCTACGAGCAGTACTTC
CDR3 protein: CASSFQGAYEQYF

clone size: few
V gene: TRBV27
D gene: .
J gene: TRBJ1-2
CDR3 DNA: TGTGCCAGCAGTCTCAATGCGAACTATGGCTACACCTTC
CDR3 protein: CASSLNANYGYTF

clone size: .
V gene: TRBV9
D gene: .
J gene: TRBJ2-5
CDR3 DNA: TGTGCCAGCAGCAATCGGACTACTTGGCTCCAAGAGACCCAGTACTTC
CDR3 protein: CASSNRTTWLQETQYF

clone size: .
V gene: TRBV7-2
D gene: TRBD2
J gene: TRBJ2-3
CDR3 DNA: TGTGCCAGCAGCTTAGGGGGGACTAATATAGATACGCAGTATTTT
CDR3 protein: CASSLGGTNIDTQYF

clone size: .
V gene: TRBV7-9
D gene: TRBD2
J gene: TRBJ2-2
CDR3 DNA: TGTGCCAGCAGCTTAAAGCTAGCGGACACCGGGGAGCTGTTTTTT
CDR3 protein: CASSLKLADTGELFF

clone size: few
V gene: TRBV2
D gene: TRBD1
J gene: TRBJ2-7
CDR3 DNA: TGTGCCAGCAGTTGGACAGGGTTCTACGAGCAGTACTTC
CDR3 protein: CASSWTGFYEQYF

clone size: .
V gene: TRBV6-6
D gene: .
J gene: TRBJ2-5
CDR3 DNA: TGTGCCAGCACCAGGGGCGGAGAGACCCAGTACTTC
CDR3 protein: CASTRGGETQYF

clone size: .
V gene: TRBV4-3
D gene: .
J gene: TRBJ2-1
CDR3 DNA: TGCGCCAGCGGCCTGGACTTATCCTCCTACAATGAGCAGTTCTTC
CDR3 protein: CASGLDLSSYNEQFF

clone size: .
V gene: TRBV7-9
D gene: TRBD1
J gene: TRBJ2-1
CDR3 DNA: TGTGCCAGCGAAGCTCTAGGACAGGGGACGAATGAGCAGTTCTTC
CDR3 protein: CASEALGQGTNEQFF

clone size: .
V gene: TRBV13
D gene: TRBD1
J gene: TRBJ1-1
CDR3 DNA: TGTGCCAGCAGCCCTCGGACAGGCGGGGCCACTGAAGCTTTCTTT
CDR3 protein: CASSPRTGGATEAFF

clone size: .
V gene: TRBV7-6
D gene: TRBD2
J gene: TRBJ2-7
CDR3 DNA: TGTGCCAGCAGCTTATCGGGTGCTGCTAGCGGGAGGTTGGACTACGAGCAGTACTTC
CDR3 protein: CASSLSGAASGRLDYEQYF

clone size: once
V gene: TRBV9
D gene: TRBD2
J gene: TRBJ2-1
CDR3 DNA: TGTGCCAGCAGCGTAGAACCTAGCGGGAGTACGGATGAGCAGTTCTTC
CDR3 protein: CASSVEPSGSTDEQFF

clone size: once
V gene: TRBV9
D gene: .
J gene: TRBJ2-6
CDR3 DNA: TGTGCCAGCAGCGAACAGGGAACTGGGGCCAACGTCCTGACTTTC
CDR3 protein: CASSEQGTGANVLTF

clone size: .
V gene: TRBV4-1
D gene: .
J gene: TRBJ2-3
CDR3 DNA: TGCGCCAGCAGCCAAGGGGAACGTAGCACAGATACGCAGTATTTT
CDR3 protein: CASSQGERSTDTQYF